The clone carrying this TCR beta chain was detected ten times or more. Its specificity is unknown. The germline CDR1 and CDR2 sequences are MNHEY and SVGEGT. Trimming took 4 bases from V and 7 from J, leaving 23 bases between them. The CDR3 runs 16 residues. Amplification yielded TCR beta CDR3 regions, with RNA transcripts as the source. The HTBI primer set drove a first-round RT-PCR of the TCR CDR3. MiXCR was run by TCRdb on the multiplex PCR reads, yielding one entry per CDR3 protein. The sample shows roughly 530,000 distinct CDR3 sequences, 15% to 20% of them seen only once. This sample was taken from a study of T cells in Graves' hyperthyroidism and ophthalmopathy. Study-level background: Any treatment followed the collection of peripheral blood at initial diagnosis.

Study outcomes and limitations: A model of 13 V-J features distinguished ophthalmopathy from stable hyperthyroidism. Prediction of ophthalmopathy progression came a median approximately 6 months pre-onset. Peripheral blood also featured most of the thyroid clonotypes expanded above 0.001.

This clonotype was sampled from a woman younger than 30 with Graves' ophthalmopathy. V usage is TRBV6-2 or TRBV6-3 and J usage is TRBJ2-7; D not certain. The sample consisted of blood. In nucleotides, the CDR3 is TGTGCCAGCAGTTGGCCCGAGAGAGACCCGTTGGGGGAGCAGTACTTC. Its translation is CASSWPERDPLGEQYF.